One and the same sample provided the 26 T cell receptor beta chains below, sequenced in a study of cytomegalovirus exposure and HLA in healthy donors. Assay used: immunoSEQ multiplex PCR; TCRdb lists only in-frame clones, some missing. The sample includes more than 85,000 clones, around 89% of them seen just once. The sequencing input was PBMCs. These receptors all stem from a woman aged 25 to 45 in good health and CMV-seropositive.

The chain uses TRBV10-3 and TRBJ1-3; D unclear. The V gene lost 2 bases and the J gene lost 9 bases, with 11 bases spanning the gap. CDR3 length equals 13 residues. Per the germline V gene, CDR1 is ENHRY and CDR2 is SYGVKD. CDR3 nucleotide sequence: TGTGCCATCAGTGAGCGGAGCACGGCCACCATATATTTT. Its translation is CAISERSTATIYF.

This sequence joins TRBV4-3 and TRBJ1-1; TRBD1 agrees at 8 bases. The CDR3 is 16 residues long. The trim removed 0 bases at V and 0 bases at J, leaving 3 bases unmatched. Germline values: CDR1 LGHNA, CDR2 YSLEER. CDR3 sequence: CASSQDDRGLNTEAFF. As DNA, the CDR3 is TGCGCCAGCAGCCAAGATGACAGGGGTCTGAACACTGAAGCTTTCTTT.

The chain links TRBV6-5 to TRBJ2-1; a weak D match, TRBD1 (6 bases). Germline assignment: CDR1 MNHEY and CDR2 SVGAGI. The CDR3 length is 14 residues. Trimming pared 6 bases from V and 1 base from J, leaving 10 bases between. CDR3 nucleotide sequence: TGTGCCAGCAGGGGGACACCTTCCTACAATGAGCAGTTCTTC. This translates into CASRGTPSYNEQFF.

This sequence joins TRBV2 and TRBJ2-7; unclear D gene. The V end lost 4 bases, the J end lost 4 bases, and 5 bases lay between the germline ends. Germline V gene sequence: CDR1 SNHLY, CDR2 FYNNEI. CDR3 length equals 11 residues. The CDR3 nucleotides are TGTGCCAGCAGTGCCAATTACGAGCAGTACTTC. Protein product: CASSANYEQYF.

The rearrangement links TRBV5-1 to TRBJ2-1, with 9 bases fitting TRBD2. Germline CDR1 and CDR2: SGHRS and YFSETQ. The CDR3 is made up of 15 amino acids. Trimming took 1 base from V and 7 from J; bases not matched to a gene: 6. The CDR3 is CASSLLGGRGNEQFF. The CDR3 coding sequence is TGCGCCAGCAGCTTGTTGGGCGGGAGGGGTAATGAGCAGTTCTTC.

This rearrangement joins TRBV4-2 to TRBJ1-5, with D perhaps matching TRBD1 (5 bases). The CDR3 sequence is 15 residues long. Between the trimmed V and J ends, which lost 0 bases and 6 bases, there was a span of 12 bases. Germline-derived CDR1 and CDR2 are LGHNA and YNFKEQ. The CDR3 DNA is TGTGCCAGCAGCCAAGATCGGGGGTCGGGTCAGCCCCAGCATTTT. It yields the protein CASSQDRGSGQPQHF.

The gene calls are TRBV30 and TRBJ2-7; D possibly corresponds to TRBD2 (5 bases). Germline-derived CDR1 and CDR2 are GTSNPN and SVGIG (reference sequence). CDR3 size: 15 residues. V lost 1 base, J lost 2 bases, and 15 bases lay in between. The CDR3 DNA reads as TGTGCCTGGAGTGCGCTCCCGGGAACCGCCTACGAGCAGTACTTC. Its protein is CAWSALPGTAYEQYF.

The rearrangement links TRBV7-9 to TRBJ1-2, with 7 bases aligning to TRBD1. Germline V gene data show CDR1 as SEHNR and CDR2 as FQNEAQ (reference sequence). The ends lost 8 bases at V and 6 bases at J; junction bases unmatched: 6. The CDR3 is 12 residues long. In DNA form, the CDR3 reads TGTGCCAGCGAAAGGGGGCCAGATGGCTACACCTTC. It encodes CASERGPDGYTF. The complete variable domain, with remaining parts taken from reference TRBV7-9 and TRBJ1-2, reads DTGVSQNPRHKITKRGQNVTFRCDPISEHNRLYWYRQTLGQGPEFLTYFQNEAQLEKSRLLSDRFSAERPKGSFSTLEIQRTEQGDSAMYLCASERGPDGYTFGSGTRLTVV.

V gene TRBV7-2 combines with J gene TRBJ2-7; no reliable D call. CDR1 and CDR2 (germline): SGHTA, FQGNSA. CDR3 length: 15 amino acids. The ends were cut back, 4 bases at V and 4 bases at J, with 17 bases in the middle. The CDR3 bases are TGTGCCAGCAGCTCGACTGACCGAGCATCTTACGAGCAGTACTTC. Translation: CASSSTDRASYEQYF.

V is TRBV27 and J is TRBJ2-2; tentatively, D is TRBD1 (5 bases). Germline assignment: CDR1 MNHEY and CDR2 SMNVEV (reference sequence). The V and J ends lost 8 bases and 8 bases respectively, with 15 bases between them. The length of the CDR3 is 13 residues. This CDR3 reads CASGATIWGELFF. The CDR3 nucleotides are TGTGCCAGCGGGGCAACCATTTGGGGGGAGCTGTTTTTT.

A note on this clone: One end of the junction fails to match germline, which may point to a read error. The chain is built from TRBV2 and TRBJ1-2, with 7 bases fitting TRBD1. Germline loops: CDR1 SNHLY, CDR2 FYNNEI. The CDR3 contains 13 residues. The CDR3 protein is CASSGGGPMLEYF. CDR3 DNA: TGTGCCAGCAGTGGAGGGGGCCCAATGCTCGAATACTTC.

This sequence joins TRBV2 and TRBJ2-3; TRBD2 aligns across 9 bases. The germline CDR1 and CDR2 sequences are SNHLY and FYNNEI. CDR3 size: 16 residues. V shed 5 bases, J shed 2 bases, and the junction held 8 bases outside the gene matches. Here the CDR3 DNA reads TGTGCCAGCAGTTTTAGCGGGAGCCTTCTCACAGATACGCAGTATTTT. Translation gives CASSFSGSLLTDTQYF.

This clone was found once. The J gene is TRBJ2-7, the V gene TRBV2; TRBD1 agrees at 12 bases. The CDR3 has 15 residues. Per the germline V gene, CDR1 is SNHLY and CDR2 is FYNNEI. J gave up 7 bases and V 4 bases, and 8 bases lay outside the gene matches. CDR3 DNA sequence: TGTGCCAGCAGTGGACTGGGACAGGGGGCGCGGGAGCAGTACTTC. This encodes CASSGLGQGAREQYF.

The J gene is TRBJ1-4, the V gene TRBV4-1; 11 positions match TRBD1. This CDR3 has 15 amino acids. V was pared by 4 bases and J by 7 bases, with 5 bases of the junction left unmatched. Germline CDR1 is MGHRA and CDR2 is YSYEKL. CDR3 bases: TGCGCCAGCAGCCGTGCGGGACAGGGGGTTGAAAAACTGTTTTTT. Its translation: CASSRAGQGVEKLFF.

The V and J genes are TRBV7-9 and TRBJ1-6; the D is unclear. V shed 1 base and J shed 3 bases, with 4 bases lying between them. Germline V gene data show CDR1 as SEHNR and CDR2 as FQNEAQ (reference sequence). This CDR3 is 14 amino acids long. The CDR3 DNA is TGTGCCAGCAGCTTAGGCGGCTATAATTCACCCCTCCACTTT. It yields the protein CASSLGGYNSPLHF.

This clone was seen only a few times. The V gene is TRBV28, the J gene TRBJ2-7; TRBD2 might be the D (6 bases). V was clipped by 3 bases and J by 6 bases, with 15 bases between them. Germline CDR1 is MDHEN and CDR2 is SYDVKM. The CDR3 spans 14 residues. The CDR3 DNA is TGTGCCAGCAGTTTTTGGCGGGAAGCTCGCGAGCAGTACTTC. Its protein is CASSFWREAREQYF.

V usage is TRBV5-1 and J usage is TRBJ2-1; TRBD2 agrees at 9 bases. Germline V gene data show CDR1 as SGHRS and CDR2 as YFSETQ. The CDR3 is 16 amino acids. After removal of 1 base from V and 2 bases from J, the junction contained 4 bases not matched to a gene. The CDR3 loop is CASSLLREGPYNEQFF. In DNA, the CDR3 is TGCGCCAGCAGCTTGCTGCGGGAGGGCCCCTACAATGAGCAGTTCTTC.

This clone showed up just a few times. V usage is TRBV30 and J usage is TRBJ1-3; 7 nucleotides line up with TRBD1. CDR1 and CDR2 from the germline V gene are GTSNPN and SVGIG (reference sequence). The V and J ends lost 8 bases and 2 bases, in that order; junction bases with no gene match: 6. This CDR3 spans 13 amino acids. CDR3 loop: CAGNRGPGNTIYF. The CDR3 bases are TGTGCCGGTAACAGGGGCCCTGGAAACACCATATATTTT.

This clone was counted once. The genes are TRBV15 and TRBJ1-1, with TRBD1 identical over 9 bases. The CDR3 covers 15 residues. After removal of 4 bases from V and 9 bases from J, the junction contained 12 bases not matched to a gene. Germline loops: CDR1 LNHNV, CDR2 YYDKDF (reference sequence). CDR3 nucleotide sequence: TGTGCCACCAGCACCGCCGGGACAGGGCGGTGGAAAGCTTTCTTT. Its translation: CATSTAGTGRWKAFF.

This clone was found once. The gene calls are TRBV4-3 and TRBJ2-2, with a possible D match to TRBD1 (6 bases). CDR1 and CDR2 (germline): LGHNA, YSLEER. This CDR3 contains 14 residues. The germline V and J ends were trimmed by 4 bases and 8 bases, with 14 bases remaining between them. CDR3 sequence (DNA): TGCGCCAGCAGCCCACGACAGGCCTTTGGGGAGCTGTTTTTT. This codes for CASSPRQAFGELFF.

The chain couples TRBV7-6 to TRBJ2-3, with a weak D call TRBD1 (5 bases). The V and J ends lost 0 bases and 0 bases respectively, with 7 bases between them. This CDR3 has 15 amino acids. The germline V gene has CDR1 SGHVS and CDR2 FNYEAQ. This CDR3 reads CASSLAGASTDTQYF. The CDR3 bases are TGTGCCAGCAGCTTAGCAGGGGCGAGCACAGATACGCAGTATTTT.

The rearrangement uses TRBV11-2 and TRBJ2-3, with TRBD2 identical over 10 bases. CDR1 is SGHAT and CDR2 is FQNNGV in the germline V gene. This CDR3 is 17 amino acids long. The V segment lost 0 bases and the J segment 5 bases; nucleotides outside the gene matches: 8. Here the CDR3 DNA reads TGTGCCAGCAGCTTAGATGCCCTAGCGGGAGTGAAAGATACGCAGTATTTT. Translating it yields CASSLDALAGVKDTQYF.

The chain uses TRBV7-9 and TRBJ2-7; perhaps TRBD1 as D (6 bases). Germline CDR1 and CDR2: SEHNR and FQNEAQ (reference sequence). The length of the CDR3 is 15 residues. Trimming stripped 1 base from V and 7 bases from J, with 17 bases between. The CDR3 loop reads CASSLDGTTLEEQYF. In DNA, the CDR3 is TGTGCCAGCAGCTTAGACGGGACAACCCTAGAGGAGCAGTACTTC.

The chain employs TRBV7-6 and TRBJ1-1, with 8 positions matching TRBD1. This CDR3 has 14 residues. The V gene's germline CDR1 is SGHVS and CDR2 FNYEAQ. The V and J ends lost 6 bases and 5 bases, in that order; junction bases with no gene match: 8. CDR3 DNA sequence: TGTGCCAGCAGTTCACAGGGGGGGATAACTGAAGCTTTCTTT. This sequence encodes CASSSQGGITEAFF. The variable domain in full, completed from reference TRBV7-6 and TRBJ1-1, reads GAGVSQSPRYKVTKRGQDVALRCDPISGHVSLYWYRQALGQGPEFLTYFNYEAQQDKSGLPNDRFSAERPEGSISTLTIQRTEQRDSAMYRCASSSQGGITEAFFGQGTRLTVV.

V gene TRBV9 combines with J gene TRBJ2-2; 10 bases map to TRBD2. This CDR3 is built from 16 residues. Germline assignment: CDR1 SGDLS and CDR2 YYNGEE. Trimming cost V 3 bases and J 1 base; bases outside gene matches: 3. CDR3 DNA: TGTGCCAGCAGCGGGAGCGGGGGGGTGAACACCGGGGAGCTGTTTTTT. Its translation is CASSGSGGVNTGELFF.

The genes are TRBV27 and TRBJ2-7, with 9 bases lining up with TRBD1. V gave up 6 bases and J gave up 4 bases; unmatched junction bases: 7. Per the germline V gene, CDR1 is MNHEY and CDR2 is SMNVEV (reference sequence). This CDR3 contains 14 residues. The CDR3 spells CASRSTGGSYEQYF. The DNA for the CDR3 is TGTGCCAGCAGATCAACAGGGGGCTCGTACGAGCAGTACTTC.